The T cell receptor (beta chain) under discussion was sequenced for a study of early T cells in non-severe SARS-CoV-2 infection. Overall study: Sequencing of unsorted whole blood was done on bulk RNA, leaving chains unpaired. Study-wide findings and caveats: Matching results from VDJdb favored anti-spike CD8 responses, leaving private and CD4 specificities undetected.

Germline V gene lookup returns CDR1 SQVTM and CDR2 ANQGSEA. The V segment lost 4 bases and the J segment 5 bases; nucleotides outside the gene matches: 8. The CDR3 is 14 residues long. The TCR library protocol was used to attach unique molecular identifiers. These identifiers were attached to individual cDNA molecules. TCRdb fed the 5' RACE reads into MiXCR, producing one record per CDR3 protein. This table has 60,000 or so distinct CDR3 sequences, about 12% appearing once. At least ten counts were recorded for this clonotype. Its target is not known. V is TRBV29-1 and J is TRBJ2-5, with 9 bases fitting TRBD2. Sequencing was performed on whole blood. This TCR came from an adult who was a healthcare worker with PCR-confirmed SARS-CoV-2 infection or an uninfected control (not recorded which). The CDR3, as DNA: TGCAGCGTTGTGGGAGCGGGAGGTGGTGAGACCCAGTACTTC. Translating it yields CSVVGAGGGETQYF.